The 20 T cell receptor beta chains reported below all come from one sample, sequenced in a study of T cell repertoires in cytomegalovirus infection. TCRdb called the reads again in MiXCR, with one record for every CDR3 protein. The table records about 530,000 distinct CDR3 sequences, about 26% of them present only once. Input material: PBMCs. Source of these receptors: a human donor in good health (CMV status not recorded). Some clones in this sample may be carry-over from other donors' samples.

This sequence joins TRBV20-1 and TRBJ2-3; TRBD1 matches at 10 bases. J was trimmed by 2 bases and V by 4 bases; bases with no gene match: 6. Germline CDR1 and CDR2: DFQATT and SNEGSKA (reference sequence). The CDR3 sequence is 15 residues long. This CDR3 is CSATSGQGTTDTQYF. The CDR3 nucleotides are TGCAGTGCTACGTCGGGACAGGGGACCACAGATACGCAGTATTTT.

The chain is built from TRBV7-9 and TRBJ2-1, with 12 bases identical to TRBD2. This CDR3 region has 16 residues. Germline V gives CDR1 SEHNR, CDR2 FQNEAQ (reference sequence). The V segment lost 4 bases and the J segment 6 bases; nucleotides outside the gene matches: 7. CDR3 sequence: CASSSGPLAGGNEQFF. For the CDR3, the DNA is TGTGCCAGCAGCTCCGGACCACTAGCGGGAGGCAATGAGCAGTTCTTC.

This clonotype was counted only a few times. V gene TRBV6-1 combines with J gene TRBJ2-3; D is unclear. Germline CDR1 MNHNS, CDR2 SASEGT. Trimming removed 4 bases from V and 4 bases from J, with 12 bases in between. This CDR3 has 14 amino acids. The CDR3 nucleotides read TGTGCCAGCAGTGGAGGAACTTCGGCAGATACGCAGTATTTT. The encoded protein is CASSGGTSADTQYF.

J is TRBJ2-5 and V is TRBV28, with a possible D match to TRBD2 (5 bases). CDR1 MDHEN and CDR2 SYDVKM come from the germline V gene. Deletions cut 6 bases from V and 5 bases from J, with 16 bases between. This CDR3 spans 14 amino acids. The CDR3 reads CASRSQRLGETQYF. CDR3 nucleotides: TGTGCCAGCAGATCTCAGCGGTTGGGGGAGACCCAGTACTTC.

This clonotype appeared many times. The J gene is TRBJ2-1, the V gene TRBV12-3 or TRBV12-4, with 12 bases fitting TRBD2. The CDR3 runs 18 residues. V gave up 5 bases and J gave up 2 bases; unmatched junction bases: 10. The CDR3 spells CASSPGTSGSYTYNEQFF. Written as DNA, the CDR3 is TGTGCCAGCAGTCCTGGGACTAGCGGGTCCTACACCTACAATGAGCAGTTCTTC.

This clonotype appeared a few times. The chain combines TRBV6-5 with TRBJ2-7, with 13 positions matching TRBD2. J lost 2 bases, V lost 6 bases, and 7 bases had no gene match. CDR1 MNHEY and CDR2 SVGAGI come from the germline V gene. The CDR3 contains 16 residues. CDR3: CASSLTSGRAAYEQYF. For the CDR3, the DNA is TGTGCCAGCAGCCTCACTAGCGGGAGGGCCGCCTACGAGCAGTACTTC.

This rearrangement joins TRBV10-2 to TRBJ1-3; the D is unclear. CDR3 length: 14 residues. Germline V lookup: CDR1 WSHSY, CDR2 SAAADI. With 8 bases removed from V and 0 bases from J, the gap between germline ends came to 11 bases. The CDR3 sequence: CASEDRSSGNTIYF. Here the CDR3 DNA reads TGCGCCAGCGAGGACCGGAGCTCTGGAAACACCATATATTTT.

The chain employs TRBV30 and TRBJ2-2; 7 bases align to TRBD1. CDR1 and CDR2 from the germline V gene are GTSNPN and SVGIG (reference sequence). Trimming took 3 bases from V and 4 from J; bases not matched to a gene: 8. The CDR3 spans 15 residues. CDR3 amino acids: CAWSHTGEATGELFF. CDR3 nucleotide sequence: TGTGCCTGGAGCCATACAGGGGAAGCCACCGGGGAGCTGTTTTTT.

The chain combines TRBV7-9 with TRBJ2-5; D is unresolved. The CDR3 runs 13 residues. The germline CDR1 and CDR2 sequences are SEHNR and FQNEAQ (reference sequence). V lost 5 bases and J lost 1, with 8 bases in between. This chain's CDR3 is CASSPSVQETQYF. CDR3 bases: TGTGCCAGCAGCCCGAGTGTCCAAGAGACCCAGTACTTC.

This clonotype was counted between two and nine times. This chain's CDR3 is CASSLDRDHEQYF. CDR3 nucleotide sequence: TGTGCCAGCAGCTTGGACAGGGACCACGAGCAGTACTTC. V usage is TRBV7-9 and J usage is TRBJ2-7; 8 nucleotides agree with TRBD1. Per the germline V gene, CDR1 is SEHNR and CDR2 is FQNEAQ (reference sequence). With 3 bases clipped from V and 5 bases from J, the junction kept 3 bases outside the gene matches. This CDR3 has 13 amino acids. Combining the CDR3 with reference TRBV7-9 and TRBJ2-7 gives the whole variable domain DTGVSQNPRHKITKRGQNVTFRCDPISEHNRLYWYRQTLGQGPEFLTYFQNEAQLEKSRLLSDRFSAERPKGSFSTLEIQRTEQGDSAMYLCASSLDRDHEQYFGPGTRLTVT.

This clonotype was seen only a few times. The chain combines TRBV20-1 with TRBJ2-1, with TRBD1 matching over 9 bases. Trimming at V came to 6 bases and at J to 2 bases, leaving 5 bases not matched to a gene. The germline CDR1 and CDR2 sequences are DFQATT and SNEGSKA (reference sequence). The CDR3 covers 14 residues. The CDR3 here is CSATRTGAYNEQFF. The CDR3 bases are TGCAGTGCAACCCGGACAGGGGCCTACAATGAGCAGTTCTTC.

This clonotype was seen ten or more times. The chain joins TRBV6-2 or TRBV6-3 to TRBJ1-1; D is uncertain. CDR1 and CDR2 from the germline V gene are MNHEY and SVGEGT. V lost 5 bases to trimming and J lost 5 bases, with 15 bases between them. The CDR3 length is 14 residues. The CDR3 region is CASSRPTVGTEAFF. The CDR3 bases are TGTGCCAGCAGTAGACCGACCGTGGGGACTGAAGCTTTCTTT.

A single count supports this clonotype. The rearrangement uses TRBV19 and TRBJ1-4; D is undetermined. Trimming shortened V by 3 bases and J by 8 bases, and 10 bases separated the two germline ends. This CDR3 has 13 amino acids. Germline V gene data show CDR1 as LNHDA and CDR2 as SQIVND (reference sequence). In DNA, the CDR3 is TGTGCCAGTAGTATCCTTTCGCGGGAAAAACTGTTTTTT. Translation gives CASSILSREKLFF.

The chain has TRBV20-1 and TRBJ2-5, with 10 bases aligning to TRBD1. CDR1 is DFQATT and CDR2 is SNEGSKA in the germline V gene (reference sequence). The CDR3 runs to 14 residues. Germline trimming cut 2 bases from V and 5 bases from J; bases unmatched to any gene: 5. In nucleotides, the CDR3 is TGCAGTGCTAGACTTTGGGGACAGGGGGAGACCCAGTACTTC. Translation: CSARLWGQGETQYF.

This clonotype was found many times. The chain has TRBV6-2 or TRBV6-3 and TRBJ2-2, with D hard to call. This CDR3 comprises 14 residues. V gave up 4 bases and J gave up 4 bases, with 10 bases separating them. From germline, CDR1 is MNHEY and CDR2 SVGEGT. CDR3 sequence (DNA): TGTGCCAGCAGTTTGTCGCTGGCCACCGGGGAGCTGTTTTTT. Protein: CASSLSLATGELFF.

This sequence joins TRBV5-1 and TRBJ2-3, with a tentative D call TRBD1 (6 bases). The V and J ends lost 3 bases and 5 bases respectively, with 16 bases between them. The CDR3 is made up of 15 amino acids. Germline V gene data show CDR1 as SGHRS and CDR2 as YFSETQ. CDR3 in DNA: TGCGCCAGCAGCTCAGAGCCAGGGGAAATAGATACGCAGTATTTT. Protein sequence: CASSSEPGEIDTQYF. Drawing the rest from reference TRBV5-1 and TRBJ2-3, the complete variable domain is KAGVTQTPRYLIKTRGQQVTLSCSPISGHRSVSWYQQTPGQGLQFLFEYFSETQRNKGNFPGRFSGRQFSNSRSEMNVSTLELGDSALYLCASSSEPGEIDTQYFGPGTRLTVL.

This clonotype was seen ten or more times. The rearrangement joins TRBV7-6 to TRBJ1-1; D is uncertain. Trimming removed 4 bases from V and 0 bases from J, with 18 bases in between. Germline V lookup: CDR1 SGHVS, CDR2 FNYEAQ. The CDR3 sequence is 17 residues long. CDR3: CASSSSDLLYMNTEAFF. CDR3 DNA sequence: TGTGCCAGCAGCTCGTCGGACCTTCTGTATATGAACACTGAAGCTTTCTTT. The full variable domain, in which reference TRBV7-6 and TRBJ1-1 provide the parts outside the CDR3, is GAGVSQSPRYKVTKRGQDVALRCDPISGHVSLYWYRQALGQGPEFLTYFNYEAQQDKSGLPNDRFSAERPEGSISTLTIQRTEQRDSAMYRCASSSSDLLYMNTEAFFGQGTRLTVV.

There are a few counts of this clonotype. The chain has TRBV10-3 and TRBJ2-1; 10 positions match TRBD2. The CDR3 has 15 amino acids. Trimming took 4 bases from V and 4 from J; bases not matched to a gene: 4. Germline V gene lookup returns CDR1 ENHRY and CDR2 SYGVKD. DNA for the CDR3: TGTGCCATCAGTGGGAGCGGGGGGGCGTACAATGAGCAGTTCTTC. As protein: CAISGSGGAYNEQFF.

Concerning this clonotype: The germline gene is not matched at one end of the junction; a read error may be the cause. The chain has TRBV25-1 and TRBJ2-5, with unresolved D. The germline V gene has CDR1 MGHDK and CDR2 SYGVNS. The CDR3 extends over 14 amino acids. Here the CDR3 DNA reads TGTGCCAGCAGCGAATGGCAGGCTCAAGAGACCCAGTACTTC. This sequence encodes CASSEWQAQETQYF. Full variable domain (rest looked up from reference TRBV25-1 and TRBJ2-5): EADIYQTPRYLVIGTGKKITLECSQTMGHDKMYWYQQDPGMELHLIHYSYGVNSTEKGDLSSESTVSRIRTEHFPLTLESARPSHTSQYLCASSEWQAQETQYFGPGTRLLVL.

This clonotype was seen a handful of times. The chain recombines TRBV12-3 or TRBV12-4 with TRBJ1-2; possible D gene TRBD1, 5 bases. This CDR3 is 13 amino acids long. The V end lost 3 bases, the J end lost 10 bases, and 15 bases lay between the germline ends. The CDR3, as DNA: TGTGCCAGCAGTTTTCCAGGGTCCCCCGTCTACACCTTC. Translated: CASSFPGSPVYTF.